Shown below are 7 T cell receptor beta chains from a single sample sequenced in a study of blood T cell repertoires in COVID-19. TCRdb keeps only in-frame clones here, not all; method: immunoSEQ multiplex PCR. Among about 200,000 clones listed, roughly 80% were seen once. The sequenced sample consisted of peripheral blood. These receptors were obtained from a woman aged 70-85 years with acute or convalescent COVID-19.

V is TRBV18 and J is TRBJ1-4, with 7 bases matching TRBD1. The CDR3 length is 15 residues. Germline trimming cut 5 bases from V and 8 bases from J; bases unmatched to any gene: 11. The germline gives CDR1 KGHSH, CDR2 LQKENI. In nucleotides, the CDR3 is TGTGCCAGCTCATCTAGAAAGGGGGCAGGAGAAAAACTGTTTTTT. Protein: CASSSRKGAGEKLFF.

V gene TRBV15 combines with J gene TRBJ2-5; the D is unclear. V shed 4 bases and J shed 5 bases, with 11 bases lying between them. The germline gives CDR1 LNHNV, CDR2 YYDKDF (reference sequence). The CDR3 covers 13 residues. The CDR3 spells CATSTPWAETQYF. The CDR3 DNA reads as TGTGCCACCAGCACCCCGTGGGCGGAGACCCAGTACTTC.

The chain carries TRBV2 and TRBJ1-1; D unresolved. Germline V gives CDR1 SNHLY, CDR2 FYNNEI. The V and J ends lost 6 bases and 1 base respectively, with 12 bases between them. There are 14 residues in the CDR3. The chain's CDR3 is CASRTPRGNTEAFF. The CDR3 DNA reads TGTGCCAGCAGGACCCCTCGCGGGAACACTGAAGCTTTCTTT.

The chain links TRBV10-3 to TRBJ1-2; 10 bases align to TRBD1. V shed 5 bases, J shed 2 bases, and the junction held 5 bases outside the gene matches. Germline V CDR1 and CDR2: ENHRY, SYGVKD. The CDR3 spans 15 residues. DNA of the CDR3: TGTGCCATCAGTTGGCCGGACAGGGGGAACTATGGCTACACCTTC. Encoded protein: CAISWPDRGNYGYTF.

The chain employs TRBV29-1 and TRBJ2-3; TRBD1 is a possible D gene (6 bases). This CDR3 is 15 amino acids long. CDR1 and CDR2 from the germline V gene are SQVTM and ANQGSEA. The V gene lost 4 bases and the J gene lost 3 bases, with 17 bases spanning the gap. CDR3 amino acids: CSVARGGVVTDTQYF. DNA for the CDR3: TGCAGCGTTGCTAGAGGGGGAGTGGTGACAGATACGCAGTATTTT.

The V gene is TRBV6-5, the J gene TRBJ1-1, with D tentatively TRBD1 (6 bases). Trimming took 6 bases from V and 4 from J, leaving 18 bases between them. The germline V gene encodes CDR1 MNHEY and CDR2 SVGAGI. There are 15 residues in the CDR3. The CDR3 DNA sequence: TGTGCCAGCAGGGCCGGCCAAGGGGGTCGCACTGAAGCTTTCTTT. It yields the protein CASRAGQGGRTEAFF.

The chain is built from TRBV9 and TRBJ1-6; D ambiguous. Germline CDR1 reads SGDLS; CDR2 reads YYNGEE. The CDR3 contains 17 residues. The germline V and J ends were trimmed by 0 bases and 7 bases, with 17 bases remaining between them. Here the CDR3 DNA reads TGTGCCAGCAGCGTAGATGGAGATTCGACCGGGAATTCACCCCTCCACTTT. Encoded protein: CASSVDGDSTGNSPLHF.